Listed here are 9 T cell receptor beta chains from one sample, sequenced in a study of early T cells in non-severe SARS-CoV-2 infection. TCRdb re-called the 5' RACE reads through MiXCR, storing one row per CDR3 protein. The data show more than 50,000 distinct CDR3 sequences, with roughly an eighth seen just once and about 1.3% held by the top ten. The specimen comprised whole blood, sampled at baseline. Receptors originate from an adult who was a healthcare worker with PCR-confirmed SARS-CoV-2 infection or an uninfected control (not recorded which).

This clonotype was picked up a small number of times. The chain employs TRBV20-1 and TRBJ2-7; no firm D call. The CDR3 is 15 residues long. CDR1 is DFQATT and CDR2 is SNEGSKA in the germline V gene (reference sequence). V dropped 1 base and J dropped 4 bases, with 17 bases sitting between them. The CDR3 DNA reads as TGCAGTGCTAGAGCTGTAGGACGGGTCGATTACGAGCAGTACTTC. It yields the protein CSARAVGRVDYEQYF.

This clonotype was seen ten or more times. The chain has TRBV28 and TRBJ1-2; the D gene is possibly TRBD1 (5 bases). This CDR3 spans 16 amino acids. Germline loops: CDR1 MDHEN, CDR2 SYDVKM. V lost 6 bases and J 4 bases, leaving 21 bases between the germline ends. The CDR3 DNA follows: TGTGCCAGCAGGGAAGCCAGGGCGGGATCAGGCTATGGCTACACCTTC. Its protein is CASREARAGSGYGYTF.

The chain links TRBV12-3 or TRBV12-4 to TRBJ2-5; perhaps TRBD2 as D (5 bases). The V and J ends lost 6 bases and 5 bases respectively, with 16 bases between them. The CDR3 consists of 14 residues. The CDR3 region has the DNA TGTGCCAGCAGGGAGTTCGGGAAGAAGGAGACCCAGTACTTC. Protein: CASREFGKKETQYF.

This clonotype has at least ten counts. This sequence joins TRBV20-1 and TRBJ2-1; D unclear. The CDR3 contains 10 residues. V was clipped by 5 bases and J by 7 bases, with 6 bases between them. Germline CDR1 reads DFQATT; CDR2 reads SNEGSKA (reference sequence). In nucleotides, the CDR3 is TGCAGTGCTGATGAAAATGAGCAGTTCTTC. Translating it yields CSADENEQFF.

V gene TRBV20-1 combines with J gene TRBJ1-1; TRBD1 agrees at 9 bases. J lost 0 bases, V lost 0 bases, and 5 bases had no gene match. CDR3 length equals 16 residues. CDR1 DFQATT and CDR2 SNEGSKA come from the germline V gene (reference sequence). The CDR3 DNA is TGCAGTGCTAGAGAGACAGGGGGAAGCATGAACACTGAAGCTTTCTTT. Its protein product is CSARETGGSMNTEAFF.

This rearrangement joins TRBV28 to TRBJ2-7; TRBD1 might be the D (6 bases). The germline gives CDR1 MDHEN, CDR2 SYDVKM. The ends were cut back, 5 bases at V and 3 bases at J, with 14 bases in the middle. The CDR3 has 14 amino acids. The CDR3 region has the DNA TGTGCCAGCAGTGTGAGGGACACCATCTACGAGCAGTACTTC. It encodes CASSVRDTIYEQYF.

J is TRBJ2-7 and V is TRBV12-3 or TRBV12-4; 10 positions match TRBD2. The V gene end was trimmed by 5 bases and the J gene end by 1 base; junction bases not matched to a gene: 8. The CDR3 is 16 residues long. CDR3 protein: CASSQYLAGESYEQYF. The CDR3, as DNA: TGTGCCAGCAGTCAATACCTAGCGGGGGAATCCTACGAGCAGTACTTC.

This clonotype was picked up many times. The rearrangement links TRBV9 to TRBJ1-6; D not resolved. V lost 2 bases, J lost 5 bases, and 8 bases lay in between. The CDR3 length is 14 residues. Germline CDR1 reads SGDLS; CDR2 reads YYNGEE. The CDR3 loop is CASSVTGDNSPLHF. The DNA of the CDR3 is TGTGCCAGCAGCGTGACCGGGGATAATTCACCCCTCCACTTT. The whole variable domain, filled in from reference TRBV9 and TRBJ1-6, reads DSGVTQTPKHLITATGQRVTLRCSPRSGDLSVYWYQQSLDQGLQFLIQYYNGEERAKGNILERFSAQQFPDLHSELNLSSLELGDSALYFCASSVTGDNSPLHFGNGTRLTVT.

In its sample, this clonotype was seen a few times. V usage is TRBV27 and J usage is TRBJ2-5; D remains unclear. In germline, CDR1 is MNHEY, CDR2 SMNVEV (reference sequence). The length of the CDR3 is 15 residues. Between the trimmed V and J ends, which lost 0 bases and 0 bases, there was a span of 8 bases. The CDR3 spells CASSLSGSDQETQYF. As DNA, the CDR3 is TGTGCCAGCAGTTTATCAGGATCGGACCAAGAGACCCAGTACTTC.